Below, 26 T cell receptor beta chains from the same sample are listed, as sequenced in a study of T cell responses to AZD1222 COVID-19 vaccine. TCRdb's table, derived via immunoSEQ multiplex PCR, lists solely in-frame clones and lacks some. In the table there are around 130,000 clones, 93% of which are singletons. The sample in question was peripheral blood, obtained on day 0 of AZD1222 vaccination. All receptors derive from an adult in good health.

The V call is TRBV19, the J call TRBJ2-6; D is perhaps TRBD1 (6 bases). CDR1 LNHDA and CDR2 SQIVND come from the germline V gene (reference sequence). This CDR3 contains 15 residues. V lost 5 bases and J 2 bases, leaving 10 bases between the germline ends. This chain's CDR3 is CASSEQGTGANVLTF. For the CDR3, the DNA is TGTGCCAGTAGTGAACAGGGAACTGGGGCCAACGTCCTGACTTTC.

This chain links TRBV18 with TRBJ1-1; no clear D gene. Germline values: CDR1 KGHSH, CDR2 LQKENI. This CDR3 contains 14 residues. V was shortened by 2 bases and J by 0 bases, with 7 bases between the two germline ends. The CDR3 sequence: CASSPETVNTEAFF. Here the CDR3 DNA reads TGTGCCAGCTCACCAGAGACCGTGAACACTGAAGCTTTCTTT. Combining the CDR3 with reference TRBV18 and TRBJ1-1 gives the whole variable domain NAGVMQNPRHLVRRRGQEARLRCSPMKGHSHVYWYRQLPEEGLKFMVYLQKENIIDESGMPKERFSAEFPKEGPSILRIQQVVRGDSAAYFCASSPETVNTEAFFGQGTRLTVV.

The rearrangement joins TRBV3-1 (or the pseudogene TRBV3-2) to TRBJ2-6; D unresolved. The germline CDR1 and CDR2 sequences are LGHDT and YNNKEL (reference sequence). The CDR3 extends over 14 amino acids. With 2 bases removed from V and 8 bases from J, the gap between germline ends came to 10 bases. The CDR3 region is CASSQILTSNVLTF. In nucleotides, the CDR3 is TGTGCCAGCAGCCAAATTTTAACGTCCAACGTCCTGACTTTC.

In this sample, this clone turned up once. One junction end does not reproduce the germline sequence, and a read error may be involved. The DNA of the CDR3 is TGTGCCAGCAGTGAACTTACAGGTTTTCCTACTAGGAATCTCTTC. This encodes CASSELTGFPTRNLF. The J gene is TRBJ1-2, the V gene TRBV2; TRBD1 might be the D (5 bases). Germline V gives CDR1 SNHLY, CDR2 FYNNEI. The CDR3 runs 15 residues.

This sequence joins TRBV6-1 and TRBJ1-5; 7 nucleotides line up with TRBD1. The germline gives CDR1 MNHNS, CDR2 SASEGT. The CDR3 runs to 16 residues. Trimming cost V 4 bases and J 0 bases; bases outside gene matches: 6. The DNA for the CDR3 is TGTGCCAGCAGTGGCCAGGGACAGATTAGCAATCAGCCCCAGCATTTT. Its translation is CASSGQGQISNQPQHF.

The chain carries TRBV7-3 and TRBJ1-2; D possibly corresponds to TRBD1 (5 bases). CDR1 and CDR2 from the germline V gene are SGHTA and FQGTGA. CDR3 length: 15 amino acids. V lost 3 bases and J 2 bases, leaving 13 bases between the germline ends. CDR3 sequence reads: CASSLGPDPNYGYTF. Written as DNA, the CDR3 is TGTGCCAGCAGCTTGGGACCGGACCCCAACTATGGCTACACCTTC.

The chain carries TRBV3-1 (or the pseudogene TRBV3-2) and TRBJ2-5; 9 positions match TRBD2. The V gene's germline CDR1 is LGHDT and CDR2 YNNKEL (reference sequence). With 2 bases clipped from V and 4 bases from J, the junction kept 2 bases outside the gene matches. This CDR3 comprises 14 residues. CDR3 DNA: TGTGCCAGCAGCCAACTAGCGGGACCAGAGACCCAGTACTTC. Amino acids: CASSQLAGPETQYF.

The CDR3: CATRNPISGRAPDTQYF. The CDR3 nucleotides are TGTGCCACCAGGAACCCAATTAGCGGGAGGGCCCCAGATACGCAGTATTTT. The chain combines TRBV15 with TRBJ2-3; the match to TRBD2 covers 11 bases. The CDR3 is 17 amino acids. J lost 4 bases, V lost 6 bases, and 12 bases had no gene match. Per the germline V gene, CDR1 is LNHNV and CDR2 is YYDKDF (reference sequence).

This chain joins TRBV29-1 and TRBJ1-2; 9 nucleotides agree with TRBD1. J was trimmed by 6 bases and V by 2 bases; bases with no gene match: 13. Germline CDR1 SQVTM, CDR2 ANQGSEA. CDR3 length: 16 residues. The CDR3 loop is CSVEIRTGVLSHGYTF. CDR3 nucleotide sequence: TGCAGCGTTGAAATCCGGACAGGGGTCCTTTCTCATGGCTACACCTTC.

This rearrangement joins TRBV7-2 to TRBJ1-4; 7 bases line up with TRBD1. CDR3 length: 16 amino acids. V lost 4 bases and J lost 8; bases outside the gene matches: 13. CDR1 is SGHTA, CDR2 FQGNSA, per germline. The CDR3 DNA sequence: TGTGCCAGCAGCTCTACCTACAGGGGATGGAAAGAAAAACTGTTTTTT. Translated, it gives CASSSTYRGWKEKLFF.

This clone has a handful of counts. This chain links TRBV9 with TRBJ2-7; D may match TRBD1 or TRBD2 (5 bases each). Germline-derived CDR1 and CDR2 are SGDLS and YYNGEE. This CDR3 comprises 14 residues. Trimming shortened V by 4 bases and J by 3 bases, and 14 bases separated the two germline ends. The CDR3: CASSLPGRNYEQYF. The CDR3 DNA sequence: TGTGCCAGCAGCCTCCCGGGACGGAACTACGAGCAGTACTTC.

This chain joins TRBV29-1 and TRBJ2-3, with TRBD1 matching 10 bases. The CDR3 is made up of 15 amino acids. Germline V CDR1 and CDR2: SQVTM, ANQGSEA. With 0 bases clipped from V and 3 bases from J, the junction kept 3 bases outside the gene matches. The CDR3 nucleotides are TGCAGCGTTGAAGATCGGGACAGGGGTACAGATACGCAGTATTTT. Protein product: CSVEDRDRGTDTQYF.

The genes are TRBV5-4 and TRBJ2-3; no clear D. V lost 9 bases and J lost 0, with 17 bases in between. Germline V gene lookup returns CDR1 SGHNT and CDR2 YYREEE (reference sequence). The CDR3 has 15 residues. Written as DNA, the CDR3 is TGTGCCACCTCGTCGTTGAGTTTTAGCACAGATACGCAGTATTTT. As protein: CATSSLSFSTDTQYF.

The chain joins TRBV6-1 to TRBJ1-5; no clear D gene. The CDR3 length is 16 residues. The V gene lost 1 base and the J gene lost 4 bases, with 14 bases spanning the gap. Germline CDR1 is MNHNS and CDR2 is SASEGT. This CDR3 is CASSEVNSAPNQPQHF. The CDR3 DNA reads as TGTGCCAGCAGTGAAGTCAACAGCGCCCCGAATCAGCCCCAGCATTTT.

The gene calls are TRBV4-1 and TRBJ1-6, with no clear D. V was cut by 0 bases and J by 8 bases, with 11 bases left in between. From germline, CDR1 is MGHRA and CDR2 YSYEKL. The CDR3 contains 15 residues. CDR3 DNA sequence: TGCGCCAGCAGCCAAGAAGTACCGGTTGATTCACCCCTCCACTTT. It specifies CASSQEVPVDSPLHF.

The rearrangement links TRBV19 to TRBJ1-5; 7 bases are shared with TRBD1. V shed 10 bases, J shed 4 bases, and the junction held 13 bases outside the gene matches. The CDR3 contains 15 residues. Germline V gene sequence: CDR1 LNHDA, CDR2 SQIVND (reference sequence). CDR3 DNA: TGTGCCACCGCGGTAGGGACAGACAAAAATCAGCCCCAGCATTTT. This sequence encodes CATAVGTDKNQPQHF.

The chain's CDR3 is CASSSRRDRAQETQYF. Written as DNA, the CDR3 is TGTGCCAGCAGCTCCCGTCGGGACAGGGCTCAAGAGACCCAGTACTTC. This chain uses TRBV7-6 with TRBJ2-5; 9 positions agree with TRBD1. Germline V CDR1 and CDR2: SGHVS, FNYEAQ. The CDR3 is 16 amino acids. Unmatched junction bases numbered 8, after V lost 4 bases and J lost 2 bases.

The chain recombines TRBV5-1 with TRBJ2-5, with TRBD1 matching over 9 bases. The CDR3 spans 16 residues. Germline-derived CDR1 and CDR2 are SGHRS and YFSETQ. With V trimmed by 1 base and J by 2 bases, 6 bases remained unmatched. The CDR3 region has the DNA TGCGCCAGCAGCTTGCCCGGGACAGGGATTCAAGAGACCCAGTACTTC. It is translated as CASSLPGTGIQETQYF.

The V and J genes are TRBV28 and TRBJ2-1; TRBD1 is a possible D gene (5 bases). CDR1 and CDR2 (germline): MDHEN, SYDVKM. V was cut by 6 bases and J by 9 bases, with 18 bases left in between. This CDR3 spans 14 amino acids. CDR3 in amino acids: CASRIAIQVPEQFF. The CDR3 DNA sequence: TGTGCCAGCAGAATAGCAATACAGGTTCCTGAGCAGTTCTTC.

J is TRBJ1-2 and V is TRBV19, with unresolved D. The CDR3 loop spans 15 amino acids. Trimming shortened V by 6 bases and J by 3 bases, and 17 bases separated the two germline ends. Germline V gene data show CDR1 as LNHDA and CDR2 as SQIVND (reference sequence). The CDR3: CASSPLMDGYYGYTF. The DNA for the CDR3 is TGTGCCAGTAGCCCCCTTATGGACGGATACTATGGCTACACCTTC.

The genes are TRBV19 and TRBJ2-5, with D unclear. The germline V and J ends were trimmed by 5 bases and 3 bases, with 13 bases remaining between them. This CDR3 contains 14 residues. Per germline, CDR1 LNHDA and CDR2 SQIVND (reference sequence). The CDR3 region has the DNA TGTGCCAGTAGTCAATTAGTTCTAGAAGAGACCCAGTACTTC. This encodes CASSQLVLEETQYF. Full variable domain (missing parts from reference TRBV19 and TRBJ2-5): DGGITQSPKYLFRKEGQNVTLSCEQNLNHDAMYWYRQDPGQGLRLIYYSQIVNDFQKGDIAEGYSVSREKKESFPLTVTSAQKNPTAFYLCASSQLVLEETQYFGPGTRLLVL.

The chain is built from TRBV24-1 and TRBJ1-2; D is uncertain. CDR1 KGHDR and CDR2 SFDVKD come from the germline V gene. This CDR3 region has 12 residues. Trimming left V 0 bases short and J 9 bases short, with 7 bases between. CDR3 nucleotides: TGTGCCACCAGTGATTTGTTATCGAGCTACACCTTC. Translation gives CATSDLLSSYTF.

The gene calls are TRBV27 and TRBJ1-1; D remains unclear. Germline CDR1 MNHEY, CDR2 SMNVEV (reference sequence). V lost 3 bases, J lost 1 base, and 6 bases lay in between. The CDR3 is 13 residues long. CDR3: CASSLGENTEAFF. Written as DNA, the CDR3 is TGTGCCAGCAGTTTGGGCGAGAACACTGAAGCTTTCTTT.

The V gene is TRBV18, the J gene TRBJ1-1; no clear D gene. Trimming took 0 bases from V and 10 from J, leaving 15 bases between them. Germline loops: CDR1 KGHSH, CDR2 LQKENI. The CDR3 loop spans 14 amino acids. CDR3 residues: CASSPPGEAQAAFF. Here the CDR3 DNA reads TGTGCCAGCTCACCACCGGGCGAGGCCCAAGCAGCTTTCTTT.

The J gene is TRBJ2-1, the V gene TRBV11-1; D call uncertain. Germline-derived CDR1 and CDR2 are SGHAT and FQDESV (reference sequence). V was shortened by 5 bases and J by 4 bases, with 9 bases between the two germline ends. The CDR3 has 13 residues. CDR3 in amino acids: CASSADGYNEQFF. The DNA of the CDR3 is TGTGCCAGCAGCGCAGACGGATACAATGAGCAGTTCTTC.

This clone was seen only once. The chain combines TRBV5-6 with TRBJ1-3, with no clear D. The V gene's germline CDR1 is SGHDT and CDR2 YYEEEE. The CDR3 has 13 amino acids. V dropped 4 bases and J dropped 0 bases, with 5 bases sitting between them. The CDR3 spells CASSPVSGNTIYF. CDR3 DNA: TGTGCCAGCAGCCCCGTCTCTGGAAACACCATATATTTT.